This T cell receptor (beta chain) stems from a study of early T cells in non-severe SARS-CoV-2 infection. This clonotype was counted only a few times. MiXCR, run by TCRdb on the 5' RACE reads, gives a single entry per CDR3 protein. The table lists 99,000 or so distinct CDR3 sequences, 15% to 20% of them singletons. The CDR3 totals 14 residues. The V and J ends lost 2 bases and 7 bases, in that order; junction bases with no gene match: 5. Germline V gene data show CDR1 as KGHSH and CDR2 as LQKENI. Sample: whole blood. The chain links TRBV18 to TRBJ1-1; 9 bases align to TRBD1. This TCR came from an adult who was a healthcare worker with PCR-confirmed SARS-CoV-2 infection or an uninfected control (not recorded which). The CDR3 coding sequence is TGTGCCAGCTCACCATCACAGGGGGCAGTTGAAGCTTTCTTT. It encodes CASSPSQGAVEAFF. The variable domain in full, completed from reference TRBV18 and TRBJ1-1, reads NAGVMQNPRHLVRRRGQEARLRCSPMKGHSHVYWYRQLPEEGLKFMVYLQKENIIDESGMPKERFSAEFPKEGPSILRIQQVVRGDSAAYFCASSPSQGAVEAFFGQGTRLTVV.